This T cell receptor (beta chain) stems from a study of PD-L1 blockade in urothelial cancer. Turning to the study itself: Bladder-origin urothelial cancer in males covered twenty-five of 29 patients.

This CDR3 comprises 15 residues. Deletions cut 6 bases from V and 0 bases from J, with 12 bases between. CDR1 is KGHSH and CDR2 is LQKENI in the germline V gene. Time point noted: pretreatment peripheral blood. In this sample, this clone turned up a few times. Into every PCR, synthetic TCR analog templates were spiked. The protocol was immunoSEQ multiplex PCR, while the TCRdb copy is restricted to in-frame clones and leaves out a portion. The table lists about 130,000 clones, 84% of them singletons. This clonotype was sampled from a man over 45 with urothelial cancer. Material: PBMCs, obtained around atezolizumab (anti-PD-L1) treatment. The chain combines TRBV18 with TRBJ1-3, with D possibly matching TRBD1 (6 bases). CDR3 nucleotide sequence: TGTGCCAGCTCCCCGGACAGATCCTCTGGAAACACCATATATTTT. It yields the protein CASSPDRSSGNTIYF.